This TCR beta chain was identified during a study of T cells in narcolepsy. Study-wide results and limits: Some memory CD4+ repertoires had no autoreactive clone sequences. Comparing one patient's CSF and blood CD4+ clonotypes highlighted HCRT- and TRIB2-specific autoreactive clonotypes. Blood of same and different patients, but not healthy controls, reportedly held recurring autoreactive clonotypes.

Sequenced by immunoSEQ multiplex PCR; TCRdb stores in-frame clones only, minus some. The table shows tens of thousands of clones, with less than 65% occurring only once. The germline CDR1 and CDR2 sequences are SGHTA and FQGTGA. The CDR3 is 15 residues long. The V gene lost 0 bases and the J gene lost 2 bases, with 10 bases spanning the gap. As concerns this clone: No antigen is known for it.

This rearrangement joins TRBV7-3 to TRBJ1-1; a possible D gene is TRBD1 (5 bases). The origin of this receptor is a human donor in good health. The sample comprised memory (CD45RA-) CD4+ T cells from blood. DNA for the CDR3: TGTGCCAGCAGCTTAACCGGGGCAGCCAACACTGAAGCTTTCTTT. As protein: CASSLTGAANTEAFF.